The 30 T cell receptor beta chains presented below share a single source sample, sequenced in a study of T-cell reconstitution after alpha-beta-depleted transplantation in children. The library targeted TCRbeta and was prepared with unique molecular identifiers. MiXCR, run by TCRdb on the PCR reads, gives a single entry per CDR3 protein. The repertoire holds about 300,000 distinct CDR3 sequences, with 10% as singletons. The starting material was PBMCs, obtained before TCRalphabeta/CD19-depleted stem cell transplant. The receptors stem from a boy less than two years old with acute myeloid leukemia, due to receive a stem cell transplant.

This clonotype was detected a few times. CDR3 DNA sequence: TGCGCCAGCAGCCCTACAGGGGGGATAGGAGAGACCCAGTACTTC. The encoded protein is CASSPTGGIGETQYF. V gene TRBV4-3 combines with J gene TRBJ2-5; 8 bases align to TRBD1. Germline CDR1 LGHNA, CDR2 YSLEER. V lost 4 bases, J lost 4 bases, and 8 bases stayed unmatched. The CDR3 covers 15 residues.

This clonotype came up a few times. The chain couples TRBV12-3 or TRBV12-4 to TRBJ2-5; TRBD2 matches 11 bases. This CDR3 spans 18 amino acids. Trimming removed 1 base from V and 0 bases from J; junction bases left unmatched: 7. CDR3 sequence reads: CASSLVPSGGPYQETQYF. CDR3 nucleotides: TGTGCCAGCAGTTTAGTTCCTAGCGGGGGGCCGTACCAAGAGACCCAGTACTTC.

In its sample, this clonotype was seen a few times. The J gene is TRBJ2-7, the V gene TRBV19; D gene unclear. The CDR3 has 8 amino acids. The germline V gene has CDR1 LNHDA and CDR2 SQIVND (reference sequence). Trimming took off 6 bases at V and 9 bases at J, with 3 bases between the two ends. The CDR3 spells CASRWQYF. CDR3 coding DNA: TGTGCCAGTAGGTGGCAGTACTTC.

The chain employs TRBV28 and TRBJ2-7; 8 nucleotides match TRBD1. Germline V gene lookup returns CDR1 MDHEN and CDR2 SYDVKM. The CDR3 extends over 13 amino acids. J was trimmed by 1 base and V by 6 bases; bases with no gene match: 2. The CDR3, as DNA: TGTGCCAGCAGGGGGACAGGTTCCTACGAGCAGTACTTC. The encoded protein is CASRGTGSYEQYF.

The chain carries TRBV4-2 and TRBJ2-5; 9 bases are a match to TRBD2. The trim removed 0 bases at V and 4 bases at J, leaving 9 bases unmatched. The CDR3 length is 17 residues. Germline V gene sequence: CDR1 LGHNA, CDR2 YNFKEQ. DNA of the CDR3: TGTGCCAGCAGCCAAGATAGGATTAGCGGGAGAATAGAGACCCAGTACTTC. This translates into CASSQDRISGRIETQYF.

This sequence joins TRBV7-8 and TRBJ2-5; D unclear. CDR1 and CDR2 from the germline V gene are SGHVS and FQNEAQ. V lost 5 bases to trimming and J lost 2 bases, with 15 bases between them. The CDR3 runs to 15 residues. DNA for the CDR3: TGTGCCAGCAGCCCCATCCTTGGCGGTCAAGAGACCCAGTACTTC. Its protein product is CASSPILGGQETQYF.

Ten or more counts support this clonotype. This chain connects TRBV4-3 to TRBJ2-7; D is undetermined. The length of the CDR3 is 14 residues. Looked up from germline, CDR1 is LGHNA and CDR2 is YSLEER. The V and J ends lost 0 bases and 3 bases respectively, with 9 bases between them. CDR3 coding DNA: TGCGCCAGCAGCCAAGATCCCCGCGGCTACGAGCAGTACTTC. Encoded protein: CASSQDPRGYEQYF.

This clonotype was counted many times. The chain links TRBV28 to TRBJ1-2, with TRBD1 matching 7 bases. The ends lost 3 bases at V and 4 bases at J; junction bases unmatched: 2. Per the germline V gene, CDR1 is MDHEN and CDR2 is SYDVKM. The CDR3 has 13 amino acids. CDR3 residues: CASSFYRGYGYTF. CDR3 DNA: TGTGCCAGCAGTTTTTACAGGGGCTATGGCTACACCTTC.

This clonotype was picked up many times. This chain joins TRBV3-1 and TRBJ1-5; the match to TRBD1 covers 9 bases. The CDR3 is 14 residues long. The V and J ends lost 1 base and 8 bases, in that order; junction bases with no gene match: 3. Looked up from germline, CDR1 is LGHDT and CDR2 is YNNKEL (reference sequence). CDR3 loop: CASSQAGDREPQHF. The CDR3 DNA reads TGTGCCAGCAGCCAAGCAGGGGACAGGGAGCCCCAGCATTTT.

This clonotype was counted many times. CDR3 sequence (DNA): TGCGCCAGCAGCCCAAGTTGGCTAGCGTCGTATGAGCAGTTCTTC. Translating gives CASSPSWLASYEQFF. This chain connects TRBV4-3 to TRBJ2-1, with D tentatively TRBD2 (6 bases). CDR1 is LGHNA and CDR2 is YSLEER in the germline V gene. The CDR3 is 15 amino acids. Deletions cut 4 bases from V and 8 bases from J, with 18 bases between.

This clonotype was recorded at least ten times. The chain couples TRBV7-2 to TRBJ2-3; D unclear. Germline V lookup: CDR1 SGHTA, CDR2 FQGNSA. The ends were cut back, 7 bases at V and 2 bases at J, with 19 bases in the middle. The CDR3 loop spans 16 amino acids. CDR3 loop: CASTVDSAVNTDTQYF. The DNA for the CDR3 is TGTGCCAGCACCGTTGACTCAGCTGTTAACACAGATACGCAGTATTTT.

There are a few counts of this clonotype. The rearrangement joins TRBV20-1 to TRBJ2-7; tentatively, D is TRBD1 (7 bases). The CDR3 contains 14 residues. Germline assignment: CDR1 DFQATT and CDR2 SNEGSKA (reference sequence). Trimming took 1 base from V and 3 from J, leaving 13 bases between them. The CDR3: CSARARQGGYEQYF. CDR3 nucleotides: TGCAGTGCTAGAGCCCGACAGGGAGGCTACGAGCAGTACTTC.

V usage is TRBV5-1 and J usage is TRBJ1-2; 8 bases map to TRBD1. Losses at the gene ends were 4 bases for V and 7 bases for J; bases not matched to a gene: 3. CDR3 length: 12 residues. The germline gives CDR1 SGHRS, CDR2 YFSETQ. CDR3 residues: CASSGDRGGYTF. In DNA, the CDR3 is TGCGCCAGCAGCGGAGACAGGGGTGGCTACACCTTC.

This clonotype was detected ten times or more. J is TRBJ2-1 and V is TRBV5-1, with 13 bases that match TRBD2. This CDR3 has 17 amino acids. J gave up 4 bases and V 6 bases, and 10 bases lay outside the gene matches. CDR1 is SGHRS and CDR2 is YFSETQ in the germline V gene. CDR3 nucleotides: TGCGCCAGCACCTTACCACGACTAGCGGGAGGTTACAATGAGCAGTTCTTC. Translated: CASTLPRLAGGYNEQFF.

A few counts support this clonotype. The chain employs TRBV5-1 and TRBJ1-5; maybe TRBD1 (5 bases). The CDR3 runs to 15 residues. Trimming removed 4 bases at V and 1 base at J, with 12 bases between. The germline V gene has CDR1 SGHRS and CDR2 YFSETQ. The DNA of the CDR3 is TGCGCCAGCAGCCCTGGGGCCTGGAGCAATCAGCCCCAGCATTTT. Translating gives CASSPGAWSNQPQHF.

This clonotype was observed at least ten times. V gene TRBV5-1 combines with J gene TRBJ2-3; TRBD2 matches 13 bases. Looked up from germline, CDR1 is SGHRS and CDR2 is YFSETQ. The V segment lost 4 bases and the J segment 3 bases; nucleotides outside the gene matches: 5. This CDR3 has 16 amino acids. The CDR3 nucleotides are TGCGCCAGCAGCGACGTACTAGCGGGGGGGACAGATACGCAGTATTTT. Its translation is CASSDVLAGGTDTQYF.

The rearrangement joins TRBV6-5 to TRBJ2-7, with TRBD1 matching 8 bases. Germline V gene lookup returns CDR1 MNHEY and CDR2 SVGAGI. The trim removed 2 bases at V and 6 bases at J, leaving 6 bases unmatched. This CDR3 comprises 14 residues. Written as DNA, the CDR3 is TGTGCCAGCAGTTACGTGACAGGGGTAGGCGAGCAGTACTTC. Its protein product is CASSYVTGVGEQYF.

The rearrangement links TRBV20-1 to TRBJ2-4, with TRBD1 matching 9 bases. V lost 3 bases to trimming and J lost 0 bases; unmatched junction nucleotides: 9. Germline-derived CDR1 and CDR2 are DFQATT and SNEGSKA (reference sequence). CDR3 length: 17 residues. This CDR3 reads CSASRATGGEAKNIQYF. CDR3 DNA sequence: TGCAGTGCTAGCCGGGCGACAGGGGGTGAAGCCAAAAACATTCAGTACTTC.

This clonotype has a count of ten or more. V and J are TRBV28 and TRBJ2-7; D not certain. Per the germline V gene, CDR1 is MDHEN and CDR2 is SYDVKM. There are 15 residues in the CDR3. V was pared by 6 bases and J by 1 base, with 16 bases between. This CDR3 reads CASRGVPWKSYEQYF. The DNA for the CDR3 is TGTGCCAGCAGAGGAGTACCCTGGAAATCCTACGAGCAGTACTTC.

The chain recombines TRBV28 with TRBJ2-3, with 7 bases lining up with TRBD2. Trimming at V came to 4 bases and at J to 1 base, leaving 8 bases not matched to a gene. Germline V lookup: CDR1 MDHEN, CDR2 SYDVKM. The CDR3 totals 16 residues. Written as DNA, the CDR3 is TGTGCCAGCAGTTCCACGGGGGGACGGCGCACAGATACGCAGTATTTT. It is translated as CASSSTGGRRTDTQYF.

This clonotype has ten or more counts. This chain uses TRBV6-5 with TRBJ2-7; either TRBD1 or TRBD2 may fit D (7 bases each). The V gene's germline CDR1 is MNHEY and CDR2 SVGAGI. V was cut by 8 bases and J by 1 base, with 18 bases left in between. The CDR3 is 15 amino acids. The CDR3 nucleotides read TGTGCCAGCTCAGGGGGGGCCACAAGATCCTACGAGCAGTACTTC. Its translation is CASSGGATRSYEQYF.

This chain joins TRBV4-3 and TRBJ1-1; 7 bases align to TRBD1. Per germline, CDR1 LGHNA and CDR2 YSLEER. V dropped 4 bases and J dropped 4; count of bases not matched to a gene: 15. The CDR3 runs 17 residues. The CDR3 region is CASSPRRSNWDSTEAFF. In nucleotides, the CDR3 is TGCGCCAGCAGCCCCCGTCGGAGTAACTGGGACAGCACTGAAGCTTTCTTT.

This clonotype came up many times. The chain has TRBV2 and TRBJ2-5, with unresolved D. Germline-derived CDR1 and CDR2 are SNHLY and FYNNEI. The CDR3 loop spans 12 amino acids. Trimming removed 1 base at V and 5 bases at J, with 5 bases between. The CDR3 coding sequence is TGTGCCAGCAGTGAAGTTGAGGAGACCCAGTACTTC. Translating gives CASSEVEETQYF.

This clonotype was detected many times. This chain uses TRBV10-3 with TRBJ2-5; maybe TRBD1 (5 bases). The germline CDR1 and CDR2 sequences are ENHRY and SYGVKD. V was trimmed by 5 bases and J by 2 bases, leaving 12 bases between them. The CDR3 is 14 residues long. CDR3 loop: CAISTTVAQETQYF. DNA for the CDR3: TGTGCCATCAGTACGACAGTGGCACAAGAGACCCAGTACTTC.

To note about this clonotype: An end of the junction differs from the germline gene, which may be a read error. The chain recombines TRBV5-1 with TRBJ2-7; D not resolved. Germline CDR1 reads SGHRS; CDR2 reads YFSETQ. The CDR3 contains 14 residues. The CDR3 reads CASSLGPASDDQYF. CDR3 coding DNA: TGCGCCAGCAGCTTGGGGCCCGCGTCGGACGACCAGTACTTC.

The V gene is TRBV28, the J gene TRBJ2-7, with D possibly being TRBD2 (7 bases). The CDR3 sequence is 13 residues long. Germline-derived CDR1 and CDR2 are MDHEN and SYDVKM. V was pared by 6 bases and J by 2 bases, with 11 bases between. As DNA, the CDR3 is TGTGCCAGCAGGGGGGGGGGGCCCTACGAGCAGTACTTC. It yields the protein CASRGGGPYEQYF.

This clonotype was seen a handful of times. The rearrangement links TRBV15 to TRBJ2-1, with D perhaps being TRBD1 or TRBD2 (6 bases each). This CDR3 is built from 18 residues. CDR1 is LNHNV, CDR2 YYDKDF, per germline (reference sequence). The V end was cut by 0 bases, the J end by 4 bases, with 19 bases between. This chain's CDR3 is CATSRDGVGAGRYNEQFF. CDR3 nucleotides: TGTGCCACCAGCAGAGACGGGGTGGGGGCGGGGAGATACAATGAGCAGTTCTTC.

This clonotype was found a few times. The V gene is TRBV10-3, the J gene TRBJ2-1, with 8 bases aligning to TRBD2. The V gene end was trimmed by 1 base and the J gene end by 3 bases; junction bases not matched to a gene: 11. Germline CDR1 is ENHRY and CDR2 is SYGVKD. This CDR3 spans 18 amino acids. The CDR3 region is CAISEFGLASTFYNEQFF. In DNA, the CDR3 is TGTGCCATCAGTGAGTTCGGACTAGCCAGCACTTTCTACAATGAGCAGTTCTTC.

This clonotype was detected many times. This rearrangement joins TRBV4-3 to TRBJ2-7; D tentatively reads TRBD1 or TRBD2 (5 bases each). This CDR3 has 16 amino acids. Trimming left V 2 bases short and J 6 bases short, with 20 bases between. The germline V gene encodes CDR1 LGHNA and CDR2 YSLEER. The DNA of the CDR3 is TGCGCCAGCAGCCAAAGCGCAGGAGCAGGGACGAGCGAGCAGTACTTC. This codes for CASSQSAGAGTSEQYF.

This clonotype showed up many times. The J gene is TRBJ2-2, the V gene TRBV20-1; the match to TRBD2 covers 10 bases. This CDR3 spans 15 amino acids. The germline V gene encodes CDR1 DFQATT and CDR2 SNEGSKA (reference sequence). J was trimmed by 4 bases and V by 4 bases; bases with no gene match: 6. The CDR3 loop is CSANLLAGPTGELFF. CDR3 coding DNA: TGCAGTGCTAACCTACTAGCGGGGCCCACCGGGGAGCTGTTTTTT.